This T cell receptor beta chain came from a study of T cell responses to AZD1222 COVID-19 vaccine. Study-level findings and limits: Donors were mostly white British, more females; clonal diversity possibly underestimated. Spike-specific TCR breadth and depth grew following two AZD1222 doses. Among AZD1222 vaccinees, only 5 or 6 were seropositive at baseline. After the peak T cell response, and only then, were repertoires sampled.

Of note for this clone: Its antigen is unknown.

The table came from immunoSEQ multiplex PCR; TCRdb's copy has only in-frame clones and leaves some out. The sample contains some 72,000 clones, roughly nine tenths of which appear only once. Trimming took off 0 bases at V and 10 bases at J, with 7 bases between the two ends. This CDR3 is 13 amino acids long. Germline V gene lookup returns CDR1 MGHDK and CDR2 SYGVNS. This specimen consisted of peripheral blood, obtained on day 0 of MenACWY control vaccination. V gene TRBV25-1 combines with J gene TRBJ1-6; D not certain. The TCR sequence derives from an adult in good health. The CDR3 spells CASSEYHLSPLHF. The CDR3 DNA reads TGTGCCAGCAGTGAATACCACCTCTCACCCCTCCACTTT. Full variable domain (remainder filled in from reference TRBV25-1 and TRBJ1-6): EADIYQTPRYLVIGTGKKITLECSQTMGHDKMYWYQQDPGMELHLIHYSYGVNSTEKGDLSSESTVSRIRTEHFPLTLESARPSHTSQYLCASSEYHLSPLHFGNGTRLTVT.